These T cell receptor beta chains were read from a single sample in a study of T cells after yellow fever vaccination. One entry per CDR3 protein, called by TCRdb with MiXCR from the 5' RACE reads. Of 300,000 to 400,000 distinct CDR3 sequences detected, roughly an eighth appear once; the ten largest clones hold about 3%. The sequences come from CD4+ T cells sorted from PBMCs, collected 15 days after the yellow fever booster vaccination. The receptor source for this set is a man aged 18 to 30 who received the YFV17D yellow fever vaccine. Both conserved end residues are part of each CDR3. D genes are given only for firm matches. A clone size is listed for some rows: how often the clone was seen (once, few, many), or a class if it is expanded.

V	D	size	J	CDR3	DNA
TRBV6-5	TRBD1	few	TRBJ2-2	CASSWDRRYGELFF	TGTGCCAGCAGTTGGGACAGACGGTACGGGGAGCTGTTTTTT
TRBV7-2	NA	few	TRBJ2-7	CASHAGAYYEQYF	TGTGCCAGCCACGCCGGGGCCTACTACGAGCAGTACTTC
TRBV7-2	TRBD1	few	TRBJ1-2	CASSFPDRRSYGYTF	TGTGCCAGCAGCTTCCCGGACAGGCGGTCCTATGGCTACACCTTC
TRBV5-1	NA	NA	TRBJ1-4	CASSFGGGAPNEKLFF	TGCGCCAGCAGCTTTGGGGGGGGCGCACCTAATGAAAAACTGTTTTTT
TRBV9	TRBD2	NA	TRBJ2-2	CASSPQGGGAIGELFF	TGTGCCAGCAGCCCTCAGGGCGGGGGGGCCATCGGGGAGCTGTTTTTT
TRBV7-2	NA	NA	TRBJ1-2	CASSADSYYGYTF	TGTGCCAGCAGCGCAGACAGCTACTATGGCTACACCTTC
TRBV11-2	TRBD1	few	TRBJ2-5	CASSLLGQGAKTQYF	TGTGCCAGCAGCTTACTGGGACAGGGGGCAAAGACCCAGTACTTC
TRBV28	TRBD1	NA	TRBJ2-5	CASIPGGAETQYF	TGTGCCAGCATCCCAGGGGGCGCGGAGACCCAGTACTTC
TRBV29-1	NA	many	TRBJ1-1	CSVGSGDAFF	TGCAGCGTTGGTTCGGGGGACGCTTTCTTT
TRBV7-2	NA	NA	TRBJ1-6	CASSRARGSNSPLHF	TGTGCCAGCAGCCGAGCCCGGGGCTCCAATTCACCCCTCCACTTT
TRBV7-2	NA	few	TRBJ2-7	CASSSSGPGEQYF	TGTGCCAGCAGCTCCTCAGGGCCCGGGGAGCAGTACTTC